These 12 T cell receptor beta chains share one sample of origin, sequenced in a study of blood T cell repertoires in COVID-19 (dated by TCRdb to 2018 to 2021). Library creation used the immunoSEQ multiplex PCR assay. Imported from immuneACCESS, the table was reduced by TCRdb to in-frame sequences with V and J called. These copies leave out some clones; in studies compared against another copy, an unresolved V gene accounts for under half, and the cause of the remainder is not known. For this sample the table gives 25,000 to 30,000 clones, of which approximately 94% were detected only once. 4% of the sample comes from the top ten. Sequenced sample: peripheral blood. These receptors originate from a human donor with active COVID-19. The donor label of this sample is uncertain.

The chain employs TRBV3-1 (or the pseudogene TRBV3-2) and TRBJ2-5; D uncertain. V lost 0 bases and J 2 bases, leaving 7 bases between the germline ends. The CDR3 contains 14 residues. Looked up from germline, CDR1 is LGHDT and CDR2 is YNNKEL (reference sequence). Here the CDR3 reads CASSQDTVQETQYF. The CDR3 DNA follows: TGTGCCAGCAGCCAAGATACAGTGCAAGAGACCCAGTACTTC.

This clone was seen once. The chain links TRBV7-2 to TRBJ2-3; D unresolved. The CDR3 length is 13 residues. V lost 1 base and J lost 3, with 5 bases in between. Germline-derived CDR1 and CDR2 are SGHTA and FQGNSA. CDR3: CASSLGSTDTQYF. CDR3 nucleotides: TGTGCCAGCAGCTTAGGTTCGACAGATACGCAGTATTTT.

This chain connects TRBV10-1 to TRBJ2-3; D not certain. Germline CDR1 reads WNHNN; CDR2 reads SYGVQD (reference sequence). CDR3 length equals 15 residues. V shed 2 bases and J shed 2 bases, with 11 bases lying between them. CDR3 DNA sequence: TGCGCCAGCAGTGAGATCGGTCTAGACACAGATACGCAGTATTTT. Residues: CASSEIGLDTDTQYF.

This chain joins TRBV4-1 and TRBJ2-1, with a weak D call TRBD2 (5 bases). CDR1 is MGHRA and CDR2 is YSYEKL in the germline V gene. This CDR3 spans 13 amino acids. V dropped 4 bases and J dropped 8 bases, with 12 bases sitting between them. In DNA form, the CDR3 reads TGCGCCAGCAGCCTAATAAAGAGGGATGAGCAGTTCTTC. It encodes CASSLIKRDEQFF.

This chain uses TRBV2 with TRBJ2-7, with 9 bases aligning to TRBD1. V dropped 7 bases and J dropped 3; count of bases not matched to a gene: 7. In germline, CDR1 is SNHLY, CDR2 FYNNEI. The CDR3 has 14 residues. The chain's CDR3 is CASNPGQGFYEQYF. The DNA for the CDR3 is TGTGCCAGCAACCCGGGACAGGGCTTCTACGAGCAGTACTTC.

J is TRBJ2-3 and V is TRBV6-2 or TRBV6-3; 11 positions match TRBD2. Germline CDR1 MNHEY, CDR2 SVGEGT. After removal of 5 bases from V and 0 bases from J, the junction contained 13 bases not matched to a gene. The CDR3 is made up of 19 amino acids. The CDR3 is CASSIAGGIPRPSTDTQYF. The CDR3 coding sequence is TGTGCCAGCAGTATAGCGGGAGGGATCCCCCGACCTAGCACAGATACGCAGTATTTT.

The chain is built from TRBV18 and TRBJ1-1, with D tentatively TRBD1 (5 bases). The CDR3 is 12 residues long. The germline V gene has CDR1 KGHSH and CDR2 LQKENI. The ends were cut back, 4 bases at V and 4 bases at J, with 7 bases in the middle. The CDR3 region is CASSQRGTEAFF. CDR3 nucleotide sequence: TGTGCCAGCTCACAAAGGGGCACTGAAGCTTTCTTT.

The chain recombines TRBV10-2 with TRBJ1-5; TRBD1 is a possible D gene (6 bases). CDR3 length equals 15 residues. Trimming took off 0 bases at V and 7 bases at J, with 13 bases between the two ends. Germline assignment: CDR1 WSHSY and CDR2 SAAADI. Here the CDR3 DNA reads TGCGCCAGCAGTGAGTCGCCCAGGGGACACCAGCCCCAGCATTTT. Translation gives CASSESPRGHQPQHF.

This chain joins TRBV6-2 or TRBV6-3 and TRBJ1-5; TRBD1 aligns across 11 bases. The trim removed 5 bases at V and 0 bases at J, leaving 9 bases unmatched. The CDR3 contains 18 residues. The germline gives CDR1 MNHEY, CDR2 SVGEGT. CDR3 sequence: CASSLGQGAQYSNQPQHF. The CDR3 DNA reads TGTGCCAGCAGTCTTGGACAGGGGGCCCAGTATAGCAATCAGCCCCAGCATTTT.

The chain recombines TRBV5-6 with TRBJ2-6; 7 bases map to TRBD1. The CDR3 consists of 16 residues. V lost 3 bases, J lost 4 bases, and 7 bases stayed unmatched. Germline V CDR1 and CDR2: SGHDT, YYEEEE. As DNA, the CDR3 is TGTGCCAGCAGCTGGACAGGACAGTTCGGGGCCAACGTCCTGACTTTC. Translated, it gives CASSWTGQFGANVLTF.

The chain joins TRBV29-1 to TRBJ2-3; D not resolved. V lost 7 bases, J lost 6 bases, and 5 bases lay in between. In germline, CDR1 is SQVTM, CDR2 ANQGSEA. CDR3 length: 9 amino acids. The CDR3 spells CSASDTQYF. DNA for the CDR3: TGCAGCGCGTCGGATACGCAGTATTTT.

The gene calls are TRBV6-6 and TRBJ1-2; no clear D gene. V gave up 1 base and J gave up 3 bases, with 15 bases separating them. This CDR3 has 16 amino acids. Germline CDR1 is MNHNY and CDR2 is SVGAGI (reference sequence). CDR3 sequence (DNA): TGTGCCAGCAGTTACTTCTTTGGGTCCCAGGACTATGGCTACACCTTC. It encodes CASSYFFGSQDYGYTF.